What follows are 16 T cell receptor beta chains derived from one specimen sequenced in a study of T cells in Graves' hyperthyroidism and ophthalmopathy. Authors of the study amplified TCR beta CDR3 regions from RNA transcripts. TCR CDR3 regions were first amplified by RT-PCR with HTBI primers. TCRdb re-called the multiplex PCR reads through MiXCR, storing one row per CDR3 protein. The sample carries 450,000 to 600,000 distinct CDR3 sequences, 12% to 15% recorded once. The specimen was blood. These receptors all stem from a woman between 40 and 50 years old with Graves' hyperthyroidism.

This clonotype was seen ten or more times. V is TRBV2 and J is TRBJ2-3; 7 positions match TRBD2. There are 12 residues in the CDR3. Germline values: CDR1 SNHLY, CDR2 FYNNEI. V was clipped by 8 bases and J by 3 bases; unmatched bases: 2. CDR3 nucleotide sequence: TGTGCCAGCGTCGGGGGGACAGATACGCAGTATTTT. It specifies CASVGGTDTQYF.

This clonotype was seen at least ten times. This sequence joins TRBV15 and TRBJ1-2; D remains ambiguous. CDR1 LNHNV and CDR2 YYDKDF come from the germline V gene (reference sequence). Trimming pared 0 bases from V and 4 bases from J, leaving 15 bases between. This CDR3 spans 16 amino acids. The CDR3 nucleotides are TGTGCCACCAGCAGAGATCGGGGAGGGTCAGTCTATGGCTACACCTTC. Its translation: CATSRDRGGSVYGYTF.

Comment on this clonotype: This clone may be a read error of a much larger clone one base away. The chain couples TRBV28 to TRBJ2-3, with D unclear. CDR1 and CDR2 from the germline V gene are MDHEN and SYDVKM. The CDR3 sequence is 13 residues long. CDR3 loop: CASRALATDAQYF. The CDR3 DNA follows: TGTGCCAGCAGGGCCTTGGCCACAGATGCGCAGTATTTT.

This chain links TRBV5-1 with TRBJ1-2, with D perhaps matching TRBD1 (5 bases). The V gene lost 3 bases and the J gene lost 5 bases, with 17 bases spanning the gap. This CDR3 has 15 residues. Germline CDR1 is SGHRS and CDR2 is YFSETQ. The CDR3 loop is CASSSRMGVDYGYTF. Written as DNA, the CDR3 is TGCGCCAGCAGCTCCCGTATGGGGGTAGATTATGGCTACACCTTC.

The chain recombines TRBV6-1 with TRBJ1-1; 7 bases fit TRBD1. There are 11 residues in the CDR3. CDR1 and CDR2 from the germline V gene are MNHNS and SASEGT. Trimming at V came to 3 bases and at J to 10 bases, leaving 2 bases not matched to a gene. CDR3 in amino acids: CASSDYRGAFF. In nucleotides, the CDR3 is TGTGCCAGCAGTGACTACAGGGGAGCTTTCTTT.

The V and J genes are TRBV10-3 and TRBJ1-1; the match to TRBD1 covers 7 bases. The trim removed 2 bases at V and 3 bases at J, leaving 6 bases unmatched. This CDR3 contains 15 residues. Germline-derived CDR1 and CDR2 are ENHRY and SYGVKD. CDR3 loop: CAISEPLQGHTEAFF. CDR3 sequence (DNA): TGTGCCATCAGTGAGCCTCTACAGGGGCACACTGAAGCTTTCTTT.

The gene calls are TRBV20-1 and TRBJ2-7; possibly TRBD1 for D (6 bases). The CDR3 length is 15 residues. Germline CDR1 is DFQATT and CDR2 is SNEGSKA (reference sequence). The V end was cut by 1 base, the J end by 0 bases, with 13 bases between. CDR3 region: CSARVAGQSSYEQYF. The DNA of the CDR3 is TGCAGTGCTAGAGTCGCAGGACAGAGCTCCTACGAGCAGTACTTC.

This CDR3 reads CASSEVTGGQPQHF. CDR3 DNA sequence: TGTGCCAGCAGTGAGGTGACAGGGGGTCAGCCCCAGCATTTT. This chain connects TRBV6-1 to TRBJ1-5, with TRBD1 identical over 9 bases. Trimming took 3 bases from V and 6 from J; bases not matched to a gene: 3. The V gene's germline CDR1 is MNHNS and CDR2 SASEGT. The CDR3 contains 14 residues.

The chain couples TRBV5-1 to TRBJ2-3; 11 bases are shared with TRBD2. With 4 bases clipped from V and 4 bases from J, the junction kept 23 bases outside the gene matches. This CDR3 is 21 amino acids long. Germline CDR1 SGHRS, CDR2 YFSETQ. The CDR3 DNA reads TGCGCCAGCAGCCCCGCCTCAGGGCTAGCGGGAGGTCGCAGCACGGCAGATACGCAGTATTTT. It is translated as CASSPASGLAGGRSTADTQYF.

This clonotype appeared many times. This chain uses TRBV3-1 with TRBJ1-1; 8 nucleotides line up with TRBD1. With V trimmed by 0 bases and J by 1 base, 7 bases remained unmatched. Germline V gene sequence: CDR1 LGHDT, CDR2 YNNKEL (reference sequence). The CDR3 has 17 amino acids. The CDR3 spells CASSQDGTGWRNTEAFF. The CDR3 DNA sequence: TGTGCCAGCAGCCAAGATGGGACAGGCTGGCGGAACACTGAAGCTTTCTTT.

This clonotype was seen more than once but under ten times. This rearrangement joins TRBV28 to TRBJ1-5; a weak D match, TRBD1 (6 bases). V dropped 2 bases and J dropped 1 base, with 12 bases sitting between them. CDR1 is MDHEN and CDR2 is SYDVKM in the germline V gene. There are 16 residues in the CDR3. The CDR3 nucleotides are TGTGCCAGCAGTTTAAACCGGGGGCTAAGCAATCAGCCCCAGCATTTT. It yields the protein CASSLNRGLSNQPQHF.

In its sample, this clonotype was seen many times. This chain links TRBV3-1 with TRBJ2-4; D is possibly TRBD1 (6 bases). The CDR3 consists of 18 residues. V was trimmed by 3 bases and J by 2 bases, leaving 20 bases between them. CDR1 LGHDT and CDR2 YNNKEL come from the germline V gene (reference sequence). The CDR3 DNA follows: TGTGCCAGCAGCCACAGTCAAGGGGGAGTTAAGACCAAAAACATTCAGTACTTC. As protein: CASSHSQGGVKTKNIQYF. The full variable domain, rest sourced from reference TRBV3-1 and TRBJ2-4, is DTAVSQTPKYLVTQMGNDKSIKCEQNLGHDTMYWYKQDSKKFLKIMFSYNNKELIINETVPNRFSPKSPDKAHLNLHINSLELGDSAVYFCASSHSQGGVKTKNIQYFGAGTRLSVL.

This clonotype was seen repeatedly, ten times or more. V and J are TRBV30 and TRBJ1-2; 8 bases fit TRBD1. CDR1 and CDR2 from the germline V gene are GTSNPN and SVGIG (reference sequence). This CDR3 has 14 amino acids. V shed 4 bases and J 4 bases; nucleotides not matched to a gene: 8. The CDR3 protein is CAWTRGQGGYGYTF. In nucleotides, the CDR3 is TGTGCCTGGACCAGAGGACAGGGCGGCTATGGCTACACCTTC.

This clonotype was seen many times. V and J are TRBV24-1 and TRBJ2-3, with D possibly being TRBD2 (6 bases). Deletions cut 3 bases from V and 0 bases from J, with 18 bases between. Germline loops: CDR1 KGHDR, CDR2 SFDVKD. This CDR3 has 18 residues. DNA for the CDR3: TGTGCCACCAGTGATCTTACCGAGACTAGGAGTAGCACAGATACGCAGTATTTT. Translated: CATSDLTETRSSTDTQYF.

This clonotype has ten or more counts. The rearrangement links TRBV5-5 to TRBJ2-3; the D gene is possibly TRBD1 (5 bases). Trimming removed 1 base from V and 2 bases from J, with 17 bases in between. Germline values: CDR1 SGHKS, CDR2 YYEKEE (reference sequence). The CDR3 extends over 17 amino acids. CDR3 sequence reads: CASSLPLGQTTTDTQYF. The DNA of the CDR3 is TGTGCCAGCAGCTTGCCCCTGGGGCAGACCACCACAGATACGCAGTATTTT.

This sequence joins TRBV19 and TRBJ2-1; 8 bases align to TRBD2. The V gene's germline CDR1 is LNHDA and CDR2 SQIVND (reference sequence). Losses at the gene ends were 3 bases for V and 5 bases for J; bases not matched to a gene: 6. The CDR3 extends over 15 amino acids. The CDR3 sequence is CASSIGGRSHNEQFF. The CDR3 DNA sequence: TGTGCCAGTAGTATTGGCGGGAGGTCCCACAATGAGCAGTTCTTC.